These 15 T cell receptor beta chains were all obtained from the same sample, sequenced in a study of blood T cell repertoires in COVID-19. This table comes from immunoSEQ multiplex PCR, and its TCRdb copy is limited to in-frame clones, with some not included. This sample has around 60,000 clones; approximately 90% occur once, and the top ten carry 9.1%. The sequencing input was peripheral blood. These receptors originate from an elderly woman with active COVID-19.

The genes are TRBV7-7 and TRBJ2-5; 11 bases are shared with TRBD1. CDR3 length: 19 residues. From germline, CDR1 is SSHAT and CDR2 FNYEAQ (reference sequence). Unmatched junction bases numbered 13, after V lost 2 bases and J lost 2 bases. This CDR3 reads CASSLFLPGQGDRQETQYF. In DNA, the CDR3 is TGTGCCAGCAGCTTATTTCTCCCGGGACAGGGGGATCGGCAAGAGACCCAGTACTTC. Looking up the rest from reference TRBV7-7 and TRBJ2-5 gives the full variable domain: GAGVSQSPRYKVTKRGQDVTLRCDPISSHATLYWYQQALGQGPEFLTYFNYEAQPDKSGLPSDRFSAERPEGSISTLTIQRTEQRDSAMYRCASSLFLPGQGDRQETQYFGPGTRLLVL.

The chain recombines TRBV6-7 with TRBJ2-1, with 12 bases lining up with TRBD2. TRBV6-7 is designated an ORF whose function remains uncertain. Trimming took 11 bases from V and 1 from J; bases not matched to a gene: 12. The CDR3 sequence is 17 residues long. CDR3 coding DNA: TGTGCCCTCGAAGGACTAGCGGGAAGACAGTCCTACAATGAGCAGTTCTTC. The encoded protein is CALEGLAGRQSYNEQFF.

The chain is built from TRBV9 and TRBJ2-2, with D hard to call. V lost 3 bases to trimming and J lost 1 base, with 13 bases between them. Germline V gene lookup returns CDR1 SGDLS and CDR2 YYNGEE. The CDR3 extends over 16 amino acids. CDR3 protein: CASSARGLGNTGELFF. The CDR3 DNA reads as TGTGCCAGCAGCGCCCGAGGTCTGGGGAACACCGGGGAGCTGTTTTTT.

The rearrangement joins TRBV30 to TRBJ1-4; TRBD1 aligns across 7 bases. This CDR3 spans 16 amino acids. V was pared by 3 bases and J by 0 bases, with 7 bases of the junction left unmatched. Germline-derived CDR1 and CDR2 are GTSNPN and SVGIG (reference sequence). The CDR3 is CAWRYDRAATNEKLFF. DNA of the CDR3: TGTGCCTGGAGATATGACAGGGCCGCAACTAATGAAAAACTGTTTTTT.

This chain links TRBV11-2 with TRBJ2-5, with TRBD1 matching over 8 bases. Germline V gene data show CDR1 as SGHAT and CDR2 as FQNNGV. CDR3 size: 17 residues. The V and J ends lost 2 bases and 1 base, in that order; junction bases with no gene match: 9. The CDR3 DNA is TGTGCCAGCAGCTTACGCCTGACAGGGGCGATCCAAGAGACCCAGTACTTC. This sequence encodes CASSLRLTGAIQETQYF.

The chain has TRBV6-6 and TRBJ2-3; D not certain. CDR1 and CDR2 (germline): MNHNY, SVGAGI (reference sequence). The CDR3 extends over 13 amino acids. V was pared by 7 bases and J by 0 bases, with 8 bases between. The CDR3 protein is CASNLESTDTQYF. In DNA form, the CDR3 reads TGTGCCAGCAATTTGGAGAGCACAGATACGCAGTATTTT.

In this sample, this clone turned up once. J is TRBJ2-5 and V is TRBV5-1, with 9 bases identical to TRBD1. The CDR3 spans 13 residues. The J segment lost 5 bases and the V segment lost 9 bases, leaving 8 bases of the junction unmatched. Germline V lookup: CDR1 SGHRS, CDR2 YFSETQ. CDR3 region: CATRTGVVETQYF. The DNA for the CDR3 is TGCGCCACCCGGACAGGGGTGGTGGAGACCCAGTACTTC.

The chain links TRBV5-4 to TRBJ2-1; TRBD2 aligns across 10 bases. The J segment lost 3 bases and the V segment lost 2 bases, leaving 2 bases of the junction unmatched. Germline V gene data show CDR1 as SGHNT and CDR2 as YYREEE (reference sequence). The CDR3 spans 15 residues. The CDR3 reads CASSFGLAVYNEQFF. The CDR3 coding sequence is TGTGCCAGCAGCTTCGGACTAGCGGTCTACAATGAGCAGTTCTTC.

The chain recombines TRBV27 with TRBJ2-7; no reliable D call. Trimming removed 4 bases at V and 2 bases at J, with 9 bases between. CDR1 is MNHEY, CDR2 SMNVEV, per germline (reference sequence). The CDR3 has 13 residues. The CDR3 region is CASSSQTTYEQYF. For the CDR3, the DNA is TGTGCCAGCAGTTCCCAAACTACCTACGAGCAGTACTTC.

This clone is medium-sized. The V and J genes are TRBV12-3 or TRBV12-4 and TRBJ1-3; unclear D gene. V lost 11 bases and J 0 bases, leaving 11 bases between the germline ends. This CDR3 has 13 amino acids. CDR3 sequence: CAYRPSSGNTIYF. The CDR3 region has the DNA TGTGCCTACAGACCGAGCTCTGGAAACACCATATATTTT.

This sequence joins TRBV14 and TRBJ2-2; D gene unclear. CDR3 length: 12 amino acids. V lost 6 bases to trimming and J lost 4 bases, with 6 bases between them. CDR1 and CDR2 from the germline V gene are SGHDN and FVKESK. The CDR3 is CASRPGTGELFF. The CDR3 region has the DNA TGTGCCAGCAGACCGGGCACCGGGGAGCTGTTTTTT.

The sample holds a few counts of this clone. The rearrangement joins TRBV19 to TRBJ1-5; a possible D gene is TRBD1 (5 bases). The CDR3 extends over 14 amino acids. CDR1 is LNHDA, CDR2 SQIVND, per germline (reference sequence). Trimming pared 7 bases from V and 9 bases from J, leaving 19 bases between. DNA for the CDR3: TGTGCCAGTACCGTTGGGGGGGGACCGGGGCCCCAGCATTTT. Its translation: CASTVGGGPGPQHF. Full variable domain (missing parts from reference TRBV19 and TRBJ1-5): DGGITQSPKYLFRKEGQNVTLSCEQNLNHDAMYWYRQDPGQGLRLIYYSQIVNDFQKGDIAEGYSVSREKKESFPLTVTSAQKNPTAFYLCASTVGGGPGPQHFGDGTRLSIL.

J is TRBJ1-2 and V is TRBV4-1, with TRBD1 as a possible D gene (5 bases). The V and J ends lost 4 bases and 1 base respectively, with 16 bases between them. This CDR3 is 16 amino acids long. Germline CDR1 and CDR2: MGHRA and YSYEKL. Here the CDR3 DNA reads TGCGCCAGCAGCCGAGGTGCCCTCAGGGTTAACTATGGCTACACCTTC. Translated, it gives CASSRGALRVNYGYTF.

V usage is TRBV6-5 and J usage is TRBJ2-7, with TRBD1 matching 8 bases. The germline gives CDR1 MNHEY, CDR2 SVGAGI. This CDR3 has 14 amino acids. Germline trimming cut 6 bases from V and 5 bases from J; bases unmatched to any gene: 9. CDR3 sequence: CASRPSTGAHEQYF. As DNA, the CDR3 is TGTGCCAGCAGACCCTCGACAGGGGCCCACGAGCAGTACTTC.

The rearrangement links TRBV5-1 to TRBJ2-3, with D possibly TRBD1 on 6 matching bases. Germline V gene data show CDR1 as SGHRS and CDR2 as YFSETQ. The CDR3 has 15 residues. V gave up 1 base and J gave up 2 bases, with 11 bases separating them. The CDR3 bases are TGCGCCAGCAGCTTGCATCAGGGGATCACAGATACGCAGTATTTT. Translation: CASSLHQGITDTQYF.